This entry lists 5 T cell receptor beta chains sequenced from one sample in a study of Ad26.COV2.S vaccination and SARS-CoV-2 variants. The treatment is: about 20 received Ad26.COV2.S at low or high dose, single or two shots; roughly five received placebo; per-sample allocation not given. Sampling was performed 63 days after the first vaccine or placebo injection. Clones were sequenced by immunoSEQ multiplex PCR, and TCRdb holds only the in-frame ones, with some missing. The data show some 640,000 clones, with 80% to 90% seen just once and about 1.5% held by the top ten. The source was peripheral blood, collected in a trial of Ad26.COV2.S vaccine versus placebo. These receptors were collected from a person aged 18 to 65 who received the Ad26.COV2.S COVID-19 vaccine or a placebo.

The chain combines TRBV5-6 with TRBJ2-1; 10 bases line up with TRBD2. Germline V gene sequence: CDR1 SGHDT, CDR2 YYEEEE. The V and J ends lost 4 bases and 5 bases, in that order; junction bases with no gene match: 9. CDR3 length: 16 residues. CDR3 DNA: TGTGCCAGCAGCCGACAAGAGCGGGAGGGAGACAATGAGCAGTTCTTC. It yields the protein CASSRQEREGDNEQFF.

The chain carries TRBV19 and TRBJ2-7, with a tentative D call TRBD1 (6 bases). Germline loops: CDR1 LNHDA, CDR2 SQIVND (reference sequence). The V and J ends lost 6 bases and 3 bases respectively, with 15 bases between them. CDR3 size: 14 residues. CDR3 residues: CASRLRDTHYEQYF. The DNA for the CDR3 is TGTGCCAGTAGACTCCGGGACACCCACTACGAGCAGTACTTC. The whole variable domain, filled in from reference TRBV19 and TRBJ2-7, reads DGGITQSPKYLFRKEGQNVTLSCEQNLNHDAMYWYRQDPGQGLRLIYYSQIVNDFQKGDIAEGYSVSREKKESFPLTVTSAQKNPTAFYLCASRLRDTHYEQYFGPGTRLTVT.

This rearrangement joins TRBV5-4 to TRBJ2-1, with 8 bases lining up with TRBD1. CDR3 length: 15 amino acids. After removal of 4 bases from V and 9 bases from J, the junction contained 12 bases not matched to a gene. Germline V gene lookup returns CDR1 SGHNT and CDR2 YYREEE (reference sequence). This chain's CDR3 is CASSRGAGGYPEQFF. The CDR3 DNA is TGTGCCAGCAGCAGAGGGGCAGGGGGCTACCCTGAGCAGTTCTTC.

The chain uses TRBV4-2 and TRBJ1-2, with D unresolved. In germline, CDR1 is LGHNA, CDR2 YNFKEQ. The CDR3 has 16 residues. The ends were cut back, 6 bases at V and 2 bases at J, with 19 bases in the middle. The CDR3 coding sequence is TGTGCCAGCAGGGCTACGTTCGGTGTATTGAACTATGGCTACACCTTC. The encoded protein is CASRATFGVLNYGYTF.

The chain carries TRBV5-6 and TRBJ1-2; D gene unclear. CDR1 SGHDT and CDR2 YYEEEE come from the germline V gene. The CDR3 loop spans 16 amino acids. The V end lost 4 bases, the J end lost 4 bases, and 20 bases lay between the germline ends. The CDR3 region is CASSLTPRDTVYGYTF. In DNA form, the CDR3 reads TGTGCCAGCAGCCTGACCCCTCGGGATACAGTCTATGGCTACACCTTC.